This T cell receptor beta chain was identified in a study of T-cell memory formation after mild COVID-19 (dated by TCRdb to 2020 to 2023). Describing the broader study: Most TCR sequence clusters were specific to one of the two donors. In a couple of donors, T-cell clones that expanded and contracted after mild COVID-19 were followed by sequencing TCRalpha and TCRbeta repertoires longitudinally. The cohort was made up of two young adult volunteers, one female and one male, who were previously healthy. The full study reports these points: The study covered only a couple of mild cases, and larger cohorts including severe cases with pre-infection samples were considered necessary. Whether the second-wave clones peaking on day 37 were SARS-CoV-2 specific was not confirmed. Balanced CD4/CD8 phenotypes were observed for clones contracting from day 15 to 85, whereas a bias towards CD4+ was observed for a second wave of clones expanding from day 15 to 37. Some responding clones were found in pre-infection memory, which suggests that pre-existing cross-reactive memory T cells took part in the SARS-CoV-2 response. Contracting CD4+ clones turned up mainly in the CM and EM memory subsets, whereas EMRA was where CD8+ clones were enriched.

This clonotype was picked up many times. Its antigen is unknown. Per-base quality was not reported, and no clone a single base away is much larger than it. For sequencing, an Illumina NovaSeq 6000 was employed. Using 5'RACE with constant-segment primers, TCRalpha and TCRbeta cDNA libraries were constructed, with sample barcodes and unique molecular identifiers added in the process. RNA was extracted from every sample with Trizol reagent. Library amplification was performed in two PCR steps, and a second sample barcode and Illumina TruSeq adapters were introduced in the second step. The libraries were sequenced on an Illumina NovaSeq using 2 x 150 bp paired-end reads. Regarding the original processing steps: Demultiplexing of reads and collapsing into UMI-guided consensus sequences were performed with migec v1.2.7. With mixcr v2.1.11, UMI consensuses were aligned to TRA and TRB V and J templates and assembled into clonotypes. Expanded or contracted clonotypes were those called significant by both edgeR and NoisET, with noise models trained on biological replicates. For edgeR calls, the cutoffs were a false discovery rate-adjusted p below 0.01 and a log2 fold-change threshold of 1. As an exploratory analysis of dynamics, PCA with hierarchical clustering was applied to max-normalized trajectories of the 1000 most abundant clonotypes. Separately sequenced CD4+ and CD8+ repertoires were used to assign a CD4 or CD8 phenotype to each responding clone. The public reads were reanalyzed by TCRdb: fastp trimming at Q25, MiXCR alignment, in-frame beta chains only. Each entry is one CDR3 protein sequence, shown with its most common DNA and genes. In this record, the V and J calls reflect TCRdb's handling and not the investigators' own analysis. Here the sample has about 27,000 distinct CDR3 sequences; less than 7.5% occur a single time. The leading ten clones occupy approximately 14% of the sample.

There are 15 amino acids in the CDR3, from cysteine to phenylalanine inclusive. The read is trimmed to its CDR3 DNA, 45 bases read in frame from base 1. Reading the germline V gene gives CDR1 SNHLY and CDR2 FYNNEI. At the junction V is shortened by 7 bases and J by 6 bases; bases outside the gene matches: 8. Ficoll-Paque density gradient centrifugation was used to isolate PBMCs. Sequences were obtained from PBMCs or a T cell subset sorted from them (not recorded which). This sequence was found in an adult woman who had mild COVID-19 (a few samples of this study predate the infection). The sample titles of this study are shuffled in the database, so cell type and time point are left out; the donor was told from shared clones. Recombination connected TRBV2 to TRBJ2-1; TRBD2 agrees with 11 junctional bases. The nucleotides read TGTGCCAGCAACCAACTAGCGGGAGTCTCCAATGAGCAGTTCTTC. This yields the protein CASNQLAGVSNEQFF.